The clone carrying this T cell receptor beta chain occurred a few times. Assay: immunoSEQ multiplex PCR; the TCRdb copy retains only in-frame clones and omits some. The top ten hold 15% to 20% of the sample, which has 100,000 or so clones, 84% seen once. This entry comes from a study of T cell responses to AZD1222 COVID-19 vaccine. This CDR3 spans 15 amino acids. The V segment lost 0 bases and the J segment 1 base; nucleotides outside the gene matches: 1. Germline assignment: CDR1 SGDLS and CDR2 YYNGEE. The receptor was derived from an adult in good health. The sequenced sample was peripheral blood, obtained on day 0 of AZD1222 vaccination. V usage is TRBV9 and J usage is TRBJ2-1; 7 bases are shared with TRBD1. The CDR3 sequence: CASSVGDSSYNEQFF. The CDR3 coding sequence is TGTGCCAGCAGCGTAGGGGACAGTTCCTACAATGAGCAGTTCTTC.